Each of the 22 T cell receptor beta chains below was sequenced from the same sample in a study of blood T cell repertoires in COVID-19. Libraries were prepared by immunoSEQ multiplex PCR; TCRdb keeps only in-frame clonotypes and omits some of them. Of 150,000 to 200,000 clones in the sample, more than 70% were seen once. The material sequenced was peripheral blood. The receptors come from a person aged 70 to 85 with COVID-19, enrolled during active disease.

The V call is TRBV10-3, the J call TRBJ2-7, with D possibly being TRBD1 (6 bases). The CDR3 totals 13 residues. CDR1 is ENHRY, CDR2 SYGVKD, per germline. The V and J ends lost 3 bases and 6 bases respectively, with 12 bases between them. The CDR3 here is CAISERDKGEQYF. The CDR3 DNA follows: TGTGCCATCAGTGAACGGGACAAGGGCGAGCAGTACTTC.

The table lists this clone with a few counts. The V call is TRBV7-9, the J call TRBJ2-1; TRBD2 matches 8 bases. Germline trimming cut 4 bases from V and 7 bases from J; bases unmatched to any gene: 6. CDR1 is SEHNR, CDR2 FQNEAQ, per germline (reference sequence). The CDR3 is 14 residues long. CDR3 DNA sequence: TGTGCCAGCAGCTCCCGAGCGGGGGTTAATGAGCAGTTCTTC. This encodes CASSSRAGVNEQFF.

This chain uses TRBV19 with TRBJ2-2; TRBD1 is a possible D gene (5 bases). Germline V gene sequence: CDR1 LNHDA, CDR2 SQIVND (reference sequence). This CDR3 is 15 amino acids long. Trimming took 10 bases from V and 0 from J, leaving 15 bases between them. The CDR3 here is CATQGRSTNTGELFF. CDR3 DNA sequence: TGTGCCACCCAGGGTAGGTCGACGAACACCGGGGAGCTGTTTTTT.

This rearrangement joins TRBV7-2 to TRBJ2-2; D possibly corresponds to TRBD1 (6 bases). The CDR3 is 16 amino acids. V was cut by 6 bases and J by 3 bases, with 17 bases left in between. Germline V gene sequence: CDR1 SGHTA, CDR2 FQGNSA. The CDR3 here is CASRLYAGDYTGELFF. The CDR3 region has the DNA TGTGCCAGCAGGCTTTACGCAGGGGATTACACCGGGGAGCTGTTTTTT.

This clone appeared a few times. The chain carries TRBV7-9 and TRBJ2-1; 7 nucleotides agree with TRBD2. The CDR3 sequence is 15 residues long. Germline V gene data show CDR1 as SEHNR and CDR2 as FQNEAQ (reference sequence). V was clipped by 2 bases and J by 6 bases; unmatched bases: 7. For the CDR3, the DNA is TGTGCCAGCAGCTTAATGGTGGGAGGGCGCAATGAGCAGTTCTTC. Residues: CASSLMVGGRNEQFF.

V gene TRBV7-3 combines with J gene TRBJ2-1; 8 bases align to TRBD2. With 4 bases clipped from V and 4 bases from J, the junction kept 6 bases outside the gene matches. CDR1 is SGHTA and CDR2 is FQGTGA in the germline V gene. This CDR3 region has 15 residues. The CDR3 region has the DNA TGTGCCAGCAGCTCGACGGGGGGGCGATACAATGAGCAGTTCTTC. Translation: CASSSTGGRYNEQFF.

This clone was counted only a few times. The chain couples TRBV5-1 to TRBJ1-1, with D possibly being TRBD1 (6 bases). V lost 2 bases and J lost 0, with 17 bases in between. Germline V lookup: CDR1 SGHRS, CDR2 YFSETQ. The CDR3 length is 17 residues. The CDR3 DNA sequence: TGCGCCAGCAGCTTAGCAGGACAGATAGGCTTGAACACTGAAGCTTTCTTT. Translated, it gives CASSLAGQIGLNTEAFF.

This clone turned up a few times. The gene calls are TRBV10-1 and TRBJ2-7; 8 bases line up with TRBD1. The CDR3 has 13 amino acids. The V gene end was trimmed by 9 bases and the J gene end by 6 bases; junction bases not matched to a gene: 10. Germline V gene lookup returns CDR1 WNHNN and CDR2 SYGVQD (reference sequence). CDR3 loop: CARAGTGFFEQYF. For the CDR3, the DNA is TGCGCCAGGGCAGGGACAGGATTTTTCGAGCAGTACTTC.

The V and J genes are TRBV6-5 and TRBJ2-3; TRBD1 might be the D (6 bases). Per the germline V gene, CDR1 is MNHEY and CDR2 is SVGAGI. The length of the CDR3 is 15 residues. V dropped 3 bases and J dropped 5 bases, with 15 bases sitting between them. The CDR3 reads CASSYGTGSQDTQYF. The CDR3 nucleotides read TGTGCCAGCAGTTATGGCACAGGGAGTCAAGATACGCAGTATTTT.

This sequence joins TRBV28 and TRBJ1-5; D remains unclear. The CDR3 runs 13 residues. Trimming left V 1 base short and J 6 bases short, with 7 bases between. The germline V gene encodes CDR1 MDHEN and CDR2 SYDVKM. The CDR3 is CASSLFYGQPQHF. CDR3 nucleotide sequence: TGTGCCAGCAGTTTATTCTATGGTCAGCCCCAGCATTTT.

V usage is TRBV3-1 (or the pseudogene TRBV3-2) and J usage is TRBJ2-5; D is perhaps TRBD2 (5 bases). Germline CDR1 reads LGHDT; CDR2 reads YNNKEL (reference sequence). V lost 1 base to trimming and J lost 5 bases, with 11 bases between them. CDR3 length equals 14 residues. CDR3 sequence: CASSQAFPGETQYF. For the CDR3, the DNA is TGTGCCAGCAGCCAAGCTTTTCCGGGGGAGACCCAGTACTTC.

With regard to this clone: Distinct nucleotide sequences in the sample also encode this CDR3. The CDR3 nucleotides are TGCGCCAGCAGCTTGTTAGGGGGCCGGAATCAGCCCCAGCATTTT. Amino acids: CASSLLGGRNQPQHF. V gene TRBV5-1 combines with J gene TRBJ1-5; 7 positions agree with TRBD1. There are 15 residues in the CDR3. J gave up 4 bases and V 1 base, and 5 bases lay outside the gene matches. CDR1 SGHRS and CDR2 YFSETQ come from the germline V gene.

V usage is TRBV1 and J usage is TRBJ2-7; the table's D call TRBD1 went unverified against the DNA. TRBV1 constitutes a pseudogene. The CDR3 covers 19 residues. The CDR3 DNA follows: TGCACCAGCAGCCCATTCCCCGTAGAGCGGGACAGGGCTGCCTACGAGCAGTACTTC. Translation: CTSSPFPVERDRAAYEQYF.

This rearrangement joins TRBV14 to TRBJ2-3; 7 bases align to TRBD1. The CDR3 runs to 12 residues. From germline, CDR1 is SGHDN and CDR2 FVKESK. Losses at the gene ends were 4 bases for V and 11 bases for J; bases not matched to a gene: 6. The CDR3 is CASSLSSGGQYF. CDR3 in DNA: TGTGCCAGCAGCCTATCCTCAGGGGGGCAGTATTTT.

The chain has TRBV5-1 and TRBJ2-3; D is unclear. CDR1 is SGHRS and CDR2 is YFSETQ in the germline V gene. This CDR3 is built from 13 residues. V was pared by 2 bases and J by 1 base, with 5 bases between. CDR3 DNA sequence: TGCGCCAGCAGCTTCGGAGGCACAGATACGCAGTATTTT. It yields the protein CASSFGGTDTQYF.

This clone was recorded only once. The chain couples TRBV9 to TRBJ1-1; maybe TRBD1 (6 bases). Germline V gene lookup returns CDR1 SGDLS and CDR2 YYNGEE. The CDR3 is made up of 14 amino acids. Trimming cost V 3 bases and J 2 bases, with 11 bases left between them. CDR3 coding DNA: TGTGCCAGCAGCGCCGGACAGATAAACACTGAAGCTTTCTTT. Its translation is CASSAGQINTEAFF.

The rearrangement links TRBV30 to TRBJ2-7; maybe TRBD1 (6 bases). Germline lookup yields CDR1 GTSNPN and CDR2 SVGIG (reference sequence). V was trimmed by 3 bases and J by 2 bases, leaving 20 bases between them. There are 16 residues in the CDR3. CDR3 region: CAWRFQGQGSPYEQYF. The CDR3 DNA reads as TGTGCCTGGAGATTCCAGGGGCAGGGGTCACCCTACGAGCAGTACTTC.

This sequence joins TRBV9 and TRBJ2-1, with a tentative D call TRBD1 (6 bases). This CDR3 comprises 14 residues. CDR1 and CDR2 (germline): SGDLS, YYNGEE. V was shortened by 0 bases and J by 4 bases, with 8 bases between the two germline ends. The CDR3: CASSVETGYNEQFF. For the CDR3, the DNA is TGTGCCAGCAGCGTAGAAACAGGGTACAATGAGCAGTTCTTC.

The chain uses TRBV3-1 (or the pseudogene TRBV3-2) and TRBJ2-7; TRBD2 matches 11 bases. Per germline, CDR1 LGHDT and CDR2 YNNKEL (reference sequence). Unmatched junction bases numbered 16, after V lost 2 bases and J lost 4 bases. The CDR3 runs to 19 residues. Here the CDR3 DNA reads TGTGCCAGCAGCCAACTCGCTACCACCCTTACTAGCGGGGGTTACGAGCAGTACTTC. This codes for CASSQLATTLTSGGYEQYF.

The CDR3 reads CASSETTNEKLFF. The CDR3 region has the DNA TGTGCCAGCAGCGAGACAACTAATGAAAAACTGTTTTTT. This sequence joins TRBV6-5 and TRBJ1-4; D is uncertain. V was cut by 6 bases and J by 0 bases, with 5 bases left in between. The CDR3 runs 13 residues. The germline CDR1 and CDR2 sequences are MNHEY and SVGAGI.

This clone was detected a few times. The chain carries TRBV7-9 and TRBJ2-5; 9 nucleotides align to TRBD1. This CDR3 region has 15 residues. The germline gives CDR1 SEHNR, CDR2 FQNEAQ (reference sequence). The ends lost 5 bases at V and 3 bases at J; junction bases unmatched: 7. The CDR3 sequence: CASSARTGAKETQYF. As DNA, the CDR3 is TGTGCCAGCAGCGCCCGGACAGGGGCGAAAGAGACCCAGTACTTC.

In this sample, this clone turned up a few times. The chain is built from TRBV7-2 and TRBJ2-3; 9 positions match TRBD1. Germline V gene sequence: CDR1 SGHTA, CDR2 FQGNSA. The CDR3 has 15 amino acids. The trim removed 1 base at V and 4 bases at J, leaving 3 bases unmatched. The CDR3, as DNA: TGTGCCAGCAGCTTAGGGGACAGGGATCCAGATACGCAGTATTTT. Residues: CASSLGDRDPDTQYF.